Each of the 25 T cell receptor beta chains below was sequenced from the same sample in a study of blood T cell repertoires in COVID-19. Produced via immunoSEQ multiplex PCR; TCRdb's table is partial and in-frame only. This sample carries some 20,000 clones, roughly 88% of them seen once, and the ten largest clones take around 8.9%. Sequenced input: peripheral blood. Source of these receptors: a man aged 35 to 55 with active COVID-19.

This CDR3 reads CASSSQPGSTGGYTF. Here the CDR3 DNA reads TGTGCCAGTAGTTCTCAGCCGGGTTCCACGGGAGGCTACACCTTC. This chain uses TRBV19 with TRBJ1-2, with D uncertain. Trimming stripped 5 bases from V and 8 bases from J, with 21 bases between. The germline gives CDR1 LNHDA, CDR2 SQIVND (reference sequence). This CDR3 region has 15 residues. The entire variable domain, with the rest obtained from reference TRBV19 and TRBJ1-2, is as follows: DGGITQSPKYLFRKEGQNVTLSCEQNLNHDAMYWYRQDPGQGLRLIYYSQIVNDFQKGDIAEGYSVSREKKESFPLTVTSAQKNPTAFYLCASSSQPGSTGGYTFGSGTRLTVV.

Within the sample, this clone is medium-sized (0.01 to 0.1%). The chain joins TRBV6-5 to TRBJ2-5; D perhaps matches TRBD2 (6 bases). Germline V gene sequence: CDR1 MNHEY, CDR2 SVGAGI. V dropped 2 bases and J dropped 4 bases, with 8 bases sitting between them. The CDR3 sequence is 13 residues long. The CDR3 here is CASSYGGTETQYF. CDR3 nucleotide sequence: TGTGCCAGCAGTTACGGAGGGACAGAGACCCAGTACTTC.

V gene TRBV19 combines with J gene TRBJ2-1, with 8 bases matching TRBD1. With 7 bases clipped from V and 5 bases from J, the junction kept 10 bases outside the gene matches. The length of the CDR3 is 15 residues. CDR1 and CDR2 from the germline V gene are LNHDA and SQIVND (reference sequence). CDR3 in amino acids: CASTMRQGSDNEQFF. The CDR3 DNA is TGTGCCAGTACCATGAGACAGGGGTCGGACAATGAGCAGTTCTTC.

V is TRBV6-2 or TRBV6-3 and J is TRBJ2-1, with 12 bases lining up with TRBD2. The CDR3 covers 20 residues. The V and J ends lost 0 bases and 1 base, in that order; junction bases with no gene match: 10. Germline V gene sequence: CDR1 MNHEY, CDR2 SVGEGT. The CDR3 DNA reads TGTGCCAGCAGTTACTCGACTGTCCTAGCGGGAGGGGGATCCTACAATGAGCAGTTCTTC. Its protein product is CASSYSTVLAGGGSYNEQFF.

The V and J genes are TRBV4-1 and TRBJ1-5; 8 bases map to TRBD1. V shed 5 bases and J 6 bases; nucleotides not matched to a gene: 12. This CDR3 is 16 amino acids long. Germline lookup yields CDR1 MGHRA and CDR2 YSYEKL. The CDR3 DNA is TGCGCCAGCAGCTTTTTGCAGGGGGCGCTGGGTCAGCCCCAGCATTTT. It codes for CASSFLQGALGQPQHF.

The chain has TRBV5-4 and TRBJ2-2; TRBD2 might be the D (6 bases). The V gene's germline CDR1 is SGHNT and CDR2 YYREEE (reference sequence). The V and J ends lost 5 bases and 6 bases respectively, with 17 bases between them. The CDR3 totals 15 residues. CDR3 DNA: TGTGCCAGCAGTCCGGGACGAGCGGGTCCCGGGGAGCTGTTTTTT. Translation: CASSPGRAGPGELFF.

The chain recombines TRBV25-1 with TRBJ1-1; no reliable D call. The CDR3 has 13 amino acids. V was trimmed by 11 bases and J by 0 bases, leaving 13 bases between them. From germline, CDR1 is MGHDK and CDR2 SYGVNS. CDR3 amino acids: CAGTVTVNTEAFF. The DNA for the CDR3 is TGTGCCGGTACCGTCACGGTGAACACTGAAGCTTTCTTT.

The chain links TRBV28 to TRBJ2-7, with D perhaps TRBD1 (6 bases). There are 16 residues in the CDR3. Germline-derived CDR1 and CDR2 are MDHEN and SYDVKM. The ends were cut back, 6 bases at V and 0 bases at J, with 18 bases in the middle. The chain's CDR3 is CASRPLLGASSYEQYF. The CDR3 DNA is TGTGCCAGCAGACCCCTCCTGGGGGCGAGCTCCTACGAGCAGTACTTC.

The chain recombines TRBV19 with TRBJ1-2; D remains unclear. The CDR3 length is 15 residues. Trimming took 5 bases from V and 2 from J, leaving 15 bases between them. Germline V gives CDR1 LNHDA, CDR2 SQIVND (reference sequence). CDR3 nucleotides: TGTGCCAGTAGTGCAATGGACCGGGGAAACTATGGCTACACCTTC. This codes for CASSAMDRGNYGYTF.

This chain connects TRBV6-1 to TRBJ1-2; no definite D call. Trimming stripped 3 bases from V and 0 bases from J, with 11 bases between. The CDR3 contains 15 residues. Germline V gene lookup returns CDR1 MNHNS and CDR2 SASEGT. CDR3 amino acids: CASSDVHRANYGYTF. The CDR3 DNA reads as TGTGCCAGCAGTGACGTTCATCGAGCTAACTATGGCTACACCTTC.

V usage is TRBV29-1 and J usage is TRBJ1-2, with 7 bases aligning to TRBD1. The CDR3 loop spans 13 amino acids. V gave up 6 bases and J gave up 4 bases; unmatched junction bases: 8. Looked up from germline, CDR1 is SQVTM and CDR2 is ANQGSEA. This chain's CDR3 is CSVDTGVRYGYTF. The CDR3 bases are TGCAGCGTGGATACAGGGGTTCGCTATGGCTACACCTTC.

The V and J genes are TRBV4-3 and TRBJ2-4; no firm D call. The CDR3 contains 16 residues. From germline, CDR1 is LGHNA and CDR2 YSLEER. V shed 0 bases and J shed 7 bases, with 16 bases lying between them. DNA for the CDR3: TGCGCCAGCAGCCAAGAGGCTATATCGGCGGCGAACATTCAGTACTTC. This translates into CASSQEAISAANIQYF.

This clone was detected once. The chain carries TRBV5-4 and TRBJ2-2, with D hard to call. Trimming shortened V by 5 bases and J by 1 base, and 6 bases separated the two germline ends. Germline-derived CDR1 and CDR2 are SGHNT and YYREEE (reference sequence). The CDR3 covers 13 residues. The CDR3 loop reads CASRPGNTGELFF. As DNA, the CDR3 is TGTGCCAGCAGGCCAGGGAACACCGGGGAGCTGTTTTTT.

The chain joins TRBV21-1 to TRBJ2-1; whether TRBD2, the table's D call, matches the DNA was not checked. TRBV21-1 is a pseudogene segment. The CDR3 totals 13 residues. CDR3 in DNA: TGTGCCAGCACCCTGACTAGGTACAATGAGCAGTTCTTC. It is translated as CASTLTRYNEQFF.

This clone came up once. The chain has TRBV9 and TRBJ2-1, with 13 bases that match TRBD2. The length of the CDR3 is 15 residues. CDR1 is SGDLS and CDR2 is YYNGEE in the germline V gene. J gave up 12 bases and V 0 bases, and 6 bases lay outside the gene matches. This chain's CDR3 is CASSVELAGGPGQFF. The CDR3 DNA follows: TGTGCCAGCAGCGTAGAACTAGCGGGAGGGCCGGGGCAGTTCTTC.

This clone was observed once. The V and J genes are TRBV9 and TRBJ2-2; TRBD1 aligns across 10 bases. The CDR3 spans 18 residues. Per germline, CDR1 SGDLS and CDR2 YYNGEE. The junction had 14 bases not matched to a gene; V was cut back by 3 bases and J by 6 bases. The CDR3 nucleotides read TGTGCCAGCAGCGCTCTAAAGCCGGGACAGGGGATTCCCGGGGAGCTGTTTTTT. It yields the protein CASSALKPGQGIPGELFF.

This clone was counted a single time. The chain joins TRBV2 to TRBJ1-2, with 7 bases fitting TRBD1. After removal of 8 bases from V and 4 bases from J, the junction contained 4 bases not matched to a gene. Looked up from germline, CDR1 is SNHLY and CDR2 is FYNNEI. The CDR3 consists of 12 residues. The CDR3 region has the DNA TGTGCCAGCGAAGGACAGGTCTATGGCTACACCTTC. Its protein product is CASEGQVYGYTF.

This rearrangement joins TRBV5-1 to TRBJ2-7; perhaps TRBD1 as D (5 bases). V lost 0 bases to trimming and J lost 3 bases, with 10 bases between them. CDR3 length: 14 residues. Germline V gene data show CDR1 as SGHRS and CDR2 as YFSETQ. The CDR3 protein is CASSLVRDSYEQYF. As DNA, the CDR3 is TGCGCCAGCAGCTTGGTCCGAGACAGCTACGAGCAGTACTTC.

The gene calls are TRBV5-1 and TRBJ2-3, with 9 bases lining up with TRBD2. The germline gives CDR1 SGHRS, CDR2 YFSETQ. This CDR3 comprises 16 residues. V shed 7 bases and J 2 bases; nucleotides not matched to a gene: 11. In nucleotides, the CDR3 is TGCGCCAGCGAAAGGAAGACTAGCGGAAACACAGATACGCAGTATTTT. Amino acids: CASERKTSGNTDTQYF.

The chain has TRBV11-2 and TRBJ2-7; D is uncertain. The V end was cut by 0 bases, the J end by 2 bases, with 5 bases between. Germline CDR1 reads SGHAT; CDR2 reads FQNNGV. This CDR3 is 13 amino acids long. For the CDR3, the DNA is TGTGCCAGCAGCTTAGATCTAGCCTACGAGCAGTACTTC. It yields the protein CASSLDLAYEQYF.

This clone showed up just once. The chain uses TRBV30 and TRBJ1-6; D perhaps matches TRBD1 (5 bases). V lost 4 bases and J 5 bases, leaving 12 bases between the germline ends. The CDR3 runs 14 residues. CDR1 is GTSNPN and CDR2 is SVGIG in the germline V gene (reference sequence). CDR3 bases: TGTGCCTGGAATTCGGGACTGGATAATTCACCCCTCCACTTT. Translated, it gives CAWNSGLDNSPLHF.

This rearrangement joins TRBV7-7 to TRBJ2-1, with TRBD1 identical over 9 bases. V trimming: 5 bases; J trimming: 4 bases; junction bases outside the gene matches: 6. CDR1 and CDR2 (germline): SSHAT, FNYEAQ (reference sequence). CDR3 length equals 15 residues. The CDR3 sequence: CASSRGQGRYNEQFF. For the CDR3, the DNA is TGTGCCAGCAGCCGTGGACAGGGGAGGTACAATGAGCAGTTCTTC. Full variable domain (rest looked up from reference TRBV7-7 and TRBJ2-1): GAGVSQSPRYKVTKRGQDVTLRCDPISSHATLYWYQQALGQGPEFLTYFNYEAQPDKSGLPSDRFSAERPEGSISTLTIQRTEQRDSAMYRCASSRGQGRYNEQFFGPGTRLTVL.

The chain employs TRBV4-3 and TRBJ2-1; perhaps TRBD1 as D (5 bases). Germline V lookup: CDR1 LGHNA, CDR2 YSLEER. The V end was cut by 6 bases, the J end by 0 bases, with 12 bases between. CDR3 length: 15 residues. This chain's CDR3 is CASSPGLSSYNEQFF. The CDR3 DNA sequence: TGCGCCAGCAGTCCAGGGTTGAGCTCCTACAATGAGCAGTTCTTC.

V usage is TRBV30 and J usage is TRBJ2-1; D gene uncertain. Germline CDR1 is GTSNPN and CDR2 is SVGIG (reference sequence). The V and J ends lost 2 bases and 4 bases respectively, with 9 bases between them. This CDR3 has 13 residues. CDR3 sequence reads: CAWSLGPYNEQFF. The CDR3 DNA sequence: TGTGCCTGGAGTCTCGGTCCGTACAATGAGCAGTTCTTC.

The V call is TRBV7-2, the J call TRBJ2-1, with 11 bases matching TRBD2. This CDR3 has 15 amino acids. V dropped 1 base and J dropped 6; count of bases not matched to a gene: 2. Germline CDR1 reads SGHTA; CDR2 reads FQGNSA. The DNA of the CDR3 is TGTGCCAGCAGCTTAGGCACTAGCGGGAGCAATGAGCAGTTCTTC. Encoded protein: CASSLGTSGSNEQFF.